Sequencing of this T cell receptor (beta chain) was carried out in a study of cytomegalovirus exposure and HLA in healthy donors. Comments on this clone: What it recognizes is unknown.

Study observations and caveats: Per published accounts, TCR beta sequences correctly predicted the HLA-A and HLA-B alleles of most subjects. TCR association rates varied by HLA locus in a later analysis, with DRB1 highest and HLA-C lowest.

PCR employed 60 Vbeta and 13 Jbeta primers. Methods used by the authors: Per a later analysis, the number of unique TCR beta chains was around 80 million, of which 9 million to 14 million were shared. The table came from immunoSEQ multiplex PCR; TCRdb's copy has only in-frame clones and leaves some out. V, J and clone size are taken as reported in that table, and D and trimming were inferred from the DNA itself. The data show 150,000 to 200,000 clones, with around four fifths seen just once and around a tenth held by the top ten. The V gene's germline CDR1 is SGHTA and CDR2 FQGTGA. Trimming took 5 bases from V and 3 from J; bases not matched to a gene: 6. The CDR3 runs 15 residues.

This chain joins TRBV7-3 and TRBJ1-2; 10 bases match TRBD1. The sequenced material came from PBMCs. The source of this sequence is a man aged 18 to 30 in good health and CMV-seropositive. The CDR3 spells CASSPNGQGDYGYTF. In nucleotides, the CDR3 is TGTGCCAGCAGCCCCAATGGACAGGGGGACTATGGCTACACCTTC. The full variable domain, its missing parts supplied by reference TRBV7-3 and TRBJ1-2, is GAGVSQTPSNKVTEKGKYVELRCDPISGHTALYWYRQSLGQGPEFLIYFQGTGAADDSGLPNDRFFAVRPEGSVSTLKIQRTERGDSAVYLCASSPNGQGDYGYTFGSGTRLTVV.